A selection of T cell receptor beta chains follows, all from one sample in a study of CD8+ T cells in alopecia areata. Here immunoSEQ multiplex PCR was the method, and the copy in TCRdb shows in-frame clones only, minus some. The sample records about 250,000 clones, under 70% being singletons. The source material was CD4+ T cells sorted from blood, sampled at week 0. Source of these receptors: a human donor with alopecia areata. Each CDR3 is given with its conserved first and last residue. D genes are given only for firm matches. Clone sizes are given selectively: once, few, many, or a class where the clone is expanded.

TGTGCCAGCAGCTTTCGACAGGGTGGACGTTTCGATGAAAAACTGTTTTTT CASSFRQGGRFDEKLFF TRBJ1-4 TRBD1 NA TRBV5-6 17
TGCAGCGTTGAACTTCCATACATGAACACTGAAGCTTTCTTT CSVELPYMNTEAFF TRBJ1-1 NA NA TRBV29-1 14
TGTGCCAGCAGCTCAGACGCTAACACCGGGGAGCTGTTTTTT CASSSDANTGELFF TRBJ2-2 NA NA TRBV7-9 14
TGTGCCAGCAGCGTAGGCCTTCTGGAGGGAGAGACCCAGTACTTC CASSVGLLEGETQYF TRBJ2-5 NA NA TRBV9 15
TGCAGCGTCGTAGTTAGCGGGGCCTACAATGAGCAGTTCTTC CSVVVSGAYNEQFF TRBJ2-1 TRBD2 few TRBV29-1 14
TGTGCCATCAGTGAGTCAGGGACAGGGTACAATGAGCAGTTCTTC CAISESGTGYNEQFF TRBJ2-1 TRBD1 NA TRBV10-3 15
TGTGCCTGGAGCCCTAGGGACGACACCCTTCAGCCCCAGCATTTT CAWSPRDDTLQPQHF TRBJ1-5 NA NA TRBV30 15
TGTGCCAGCAGTTCCCACGCGGGGGGTTACACTGAAGCTTTCTTT CASSSHAGGYTEAFF TRBJ1-1 NA NA TRBV27 15
TGTGCCTGGCACTTCGGTGGGGGGAGTTATGGCTACACCTTC CAWHFGGGSYGYTF TRBJ1-2 NA once TRBV30 14
TGTGCCAGCACCCGGACCTCTGGGGCCAACGTCCTGACTTTC CASTRTSGANVLTF TRBJ2-6 NA NA TRBV27 14
TGCAGCGTTGAGGTGCCCCGCAGAGCCTACAATGAGCAGTTCTTC CSVEVPRRAYNEQFF TRBJ2-1 NA few TRBV29-1 15
TGTGCCAGCAGTGAACGTGACGGGGGAGGCAATCAGCCCCAGCATTTT CASSERDGGGNQPQHF TRBJ1-5 NA NA TRBV2 16
TGTGCCAGCAGCTTAGGGACAGCTAACTATGGCTACACCTTC CASSLGTANYGYTF TRBJ1-2 NA few TRBV7-2 14
TGTGCCAGCAGCACCTCGGGACAGGGGACCGGGGAGCTGTTTTTT CASSTSGQGTGELFF TRBJ2-2 TRBD1 NA TRBV5-6 15
TGCAGCGTTGAACTAGGGAGGGGGCGAGATCAAACTGGGACAGATACGCAGTATTTT CSVELGRGRDQTGTDTQYF TRBJ2-3 NA NA TRBV29-1 19
TGTGCCAGCAGCAGGCTGAGCAACTACGAGCAGTACTTC CASSRLSNYEQYF TRBJ2-7 NA NA TRBV21-1 13
TGTGCCAGCACCTTATCCTCACAGGGGAACTATGGCTACACCTTC CASTLSSQGNYGYTF TRBJ1-2 TRBD1 NA TRBV9 15
TGTGCCAGCAGCCCCTCAGTAAGCTCCTACGAGCAGTACTTC CASSPSVSSYEQYF TRBJ2-7 NA NA TRBV7-3 14
TGTGCCACCGGGCTGGACAGGGTGACCGGGGAGCTGTTTTTT CATGLDRVTGELFF TRBJ2-2 TRBD1 NA TRBV2 14
TGTGCCAGCAGTTTATCTTGGGACACCAATCAGCCCCAGCATTTT CASSLSWDTNQPQHF TRBJ1-5 NA few TRBV27 15
TGTGCCAGTAGTCCTACCGGGACGATAGGCTCCTACGAGCAGTACTTC CASSPTGTIGSYEQYF TRBJ2-7 NA NA TRBV19 16
TGTGCCATCAGTGACAGGGTGAGTTCTGAAGCTTTCTTT CAISDRVSSEAFF TRBJ1-1 NA few TRBV10-3 13
TGTGCCAGCAGCAAGGGAACGGAACCCCTCCACTTT CASSKGTEPLHF TRBJ1-6 NA NA TRBV6-5 12
TGTGCTTCCATTTCCCGTTTGACTAGCATCCCAGATACGCAGTATTTT CASISRLTSIPDTQYF TRBJ2-3 TRBD2 NA TRBV7-8 16
TGTGCCAGCAGTTACGCTCAGGGGGACTATGGCTACACCTTC CASSYAQGDYGYTF TRBJ1-2 TRBD1 NA TRBV2 14
TGTGCCTCCACTCCCGGCTACCAAGAGACCCAGTACTTC CASTPGYQETQYF TRBJ2-5 NA NA TRBV30 13
TGTGCCAGCAGCTCCCCTGAAGGGGCCAACGTCCTGACTTTC CASSSPEGANVLTF TRBJ2-6 NA NA TRBV5-4 14
TGCAGCGTGAGACAGGGTAGGAATTACGAGCAGTACTTC CSVRQGRNYEQYF TRBJ2-7 TRBD1 NA TRBV29-1 13
TGTGCCTGGAGCCCGACTAGCGGGGGCCCAGATACGCAGTATTTT CAWSPTSGGPDTQYF TRBJ2-3 TRBD2 few TRBV30 15
TGCAGCGTTGGTCAGGGAGATTCACCCCTCCACTTT CSVGQGDSPLHF TRBJ1-6 NA NA TRBV29-1 12
TGTGCCGGACGCCGGGACGGCTCCTACAATGAGCAGTTCTTC CAGRRDGSYNEQFF TRBJ2-1 NA NA TRBV28 14
TGTGCCAGCCACGGGGGGGGCGAAGCTTTCTTT CASHGGGEAFF TRBJ1-1 NA NA TRBV18 11
TGTGCCAGCAGCTCGGGACTGACAAAAGAGACCCAGTACTTC CASSSGLTKETQYF TRBJ2-5 NA NA TRBV6-5 14
TGCGCCAGCAGCTTGGTTACTAGTTACAATGAGCAGTTCTTC CASSLVTSYNEQFF TRBJ2-1 NA few TRBV5-1 14
TGCGCCAGCAGTTGGGACGGCGCCTACGAGCAGTACTTC CASSWDGAYEQYF TRBJ2-7 NA NA TRBV5-1 13
TGCGCCAGCAGCTTGGAGGGCGGGGTAGAGACCCAGTACTTC CASSLEGGVETQYF TRBJ2-5 NA NA TRBV5-1 14
TGCGCCAGCAGCCTCTTAGCGGGGGCAACCACAGATACGCAGTATTTT CASSLLAGATTDTQYF TRBJ2-3 TRBD2 NA TRBV4-3 16
TGTGCCAGCAGCCCCCGGGCCTCGTCCTACGAGCAGTACTTC CASSPRASSYEQYF TRBJ2-7 NA once TRBV7-2 14
TGCAGCCTCAATTCCGGGGATACGCAGTATTTT CSLNSGDTQYF TRBJ2-3 NA NA TRBV29-1 11
TGCAGCGTCTGGGACAGGCGATTGAACACTGAAGCTTTCTTT CSVWDRRLNTEAFF TRBJ1-1 TRBD1 NA TRBV29-1 14
TGCGCCAGCAGCCCCTTACAGGGTGGAACTGAAGCTTTCTTT CASSPLQGGTEAFF TRBJ1-1 NA NA TRBV5-1 14
TGCGCCAGCGCCCCTCTCGGGACTTCTCAAGAGACCCAGTACTTC CASAPLGTSQETQYF TRBJ2-5 NA NA TRBV5-1 15
TGTGCCAGCAGTCTCAGGGGTGAAGGCACAGATACGCAGTATTTT CASSLRGEGTDTQYF TRBJ2-3 NA once TRBV6-5 15
TGTGCCAGCAGTTTAATGGCCCGTCGGGGCACAGATACGCAGTATTTT CASSLMARRGTDTQYF TRBJ2-3 NA NA TRBV27 16
TGTGCCAGCAGTGAAGCGTGGACTAGCGGGGGGAATGAGCAGTTCTTC CASSEAWTSGGNEQFF TRBJ2-1 TRBD2 NA TRBV6-1 16
TGTGCCAGCAGCCCCCTGACAAGCCGCTCTGGAAACACCATATATTTT CASSPLTSRSGNTIYF TRBJ1-3 NA NA TRBV9 16
TGTGCCTGGAGCGCCGACAGGTACAATGAGCAGTTCTTC CAWSADRYNEQFF TRBJ2-1 NA NA TRBV30 13
TGCGCCAGCAGCTTGGTAGGATACGAGCAGTACTTC CASSLVGYEQYF TRBJ2-7 NA NA TRBV5-1 12
TGTGCCAGTAGTTCGCGGGCAGGCAGAGGCTACACCTTC CASSSRAGRGYTF TRBJ1-2 NA NA TRBV19 13
TGTGCCAGCAGCCGAGGGCCGGGTTCGGAAGAGACCCAGTACTTC CASSRGPGSEETQYF TRBJ2-5 NA NA TRBV7-3 15
TGCAGCGTTGAAGAGGGGAACACTGAAGCTTTCTTT CSVEEGNTEAFF TRBJ1-1 NA few TRBV29-1 12
TGTGCCAGCAGTGCCGCAGGAAAGATCGAGCAGTACTTC CASSAAGKIEQYF TRBJ2-7 NA NA TRBV2 13
TGTGCCAGCAGATACTTACAAGGTAGCGACTACACCTTC CASRYLQGSDYTF TRBJ1-2 NA NA TRBV28 13
TGTGCCAGCAGCTTCGACCTAAACAATGAGCAGTTCTTC CASSFDLNNEQFF TRBJ2-1 NA few TRBV13 13